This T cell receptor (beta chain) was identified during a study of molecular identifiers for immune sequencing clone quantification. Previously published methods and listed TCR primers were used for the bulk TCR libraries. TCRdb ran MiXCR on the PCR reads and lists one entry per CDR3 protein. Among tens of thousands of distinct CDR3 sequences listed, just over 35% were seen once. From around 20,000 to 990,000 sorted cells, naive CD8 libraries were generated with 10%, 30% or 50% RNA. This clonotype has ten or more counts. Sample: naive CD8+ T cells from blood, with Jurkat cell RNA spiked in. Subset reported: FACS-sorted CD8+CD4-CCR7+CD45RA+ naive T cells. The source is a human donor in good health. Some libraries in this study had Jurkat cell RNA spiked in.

The CDR3 sequence is CASQPGGSNQPQHF. CDR3 nucleotide sequence: TGTGCCAGCCAACCGGGGGGCAGCAATCAGCCCCAGCATTTT. V and J are TRBV12-3 or TRBV12-4 and TRBJ1-5, with a tentative D call TRBD1 (6 bases). V was trimmed by 8 bases and J by 1 base, leaving 12 bases between them. The CDR3 is 14 residues long.